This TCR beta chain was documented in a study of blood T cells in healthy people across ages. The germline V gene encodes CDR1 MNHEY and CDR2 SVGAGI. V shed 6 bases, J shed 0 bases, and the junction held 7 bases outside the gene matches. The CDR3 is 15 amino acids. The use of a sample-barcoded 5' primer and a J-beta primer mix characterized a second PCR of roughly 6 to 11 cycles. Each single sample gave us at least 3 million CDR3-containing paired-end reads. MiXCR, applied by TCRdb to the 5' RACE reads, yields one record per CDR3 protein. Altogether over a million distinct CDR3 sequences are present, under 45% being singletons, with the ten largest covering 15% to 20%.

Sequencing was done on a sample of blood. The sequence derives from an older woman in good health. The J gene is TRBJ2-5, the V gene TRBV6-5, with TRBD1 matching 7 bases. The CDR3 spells CASSPGTEYQETQYF. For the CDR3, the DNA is TGTGCCAGCAGCCCCGGGACAGAGTACCAAGAGACCCAGTACTTC.